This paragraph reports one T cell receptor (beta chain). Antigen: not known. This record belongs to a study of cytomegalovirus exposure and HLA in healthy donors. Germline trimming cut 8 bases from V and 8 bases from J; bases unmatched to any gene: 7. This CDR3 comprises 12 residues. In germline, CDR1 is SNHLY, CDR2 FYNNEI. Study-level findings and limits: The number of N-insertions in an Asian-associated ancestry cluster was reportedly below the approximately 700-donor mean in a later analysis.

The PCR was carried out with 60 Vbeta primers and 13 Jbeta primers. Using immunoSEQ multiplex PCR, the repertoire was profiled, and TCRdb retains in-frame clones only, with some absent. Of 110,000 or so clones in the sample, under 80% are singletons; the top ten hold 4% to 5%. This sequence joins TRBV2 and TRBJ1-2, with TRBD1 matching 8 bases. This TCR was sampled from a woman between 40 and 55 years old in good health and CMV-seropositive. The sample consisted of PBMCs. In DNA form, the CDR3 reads TGTGCCAGCCGACAGGGGTTTGAGGGCTACACCTTC. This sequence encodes CASRQGFEGYTF.